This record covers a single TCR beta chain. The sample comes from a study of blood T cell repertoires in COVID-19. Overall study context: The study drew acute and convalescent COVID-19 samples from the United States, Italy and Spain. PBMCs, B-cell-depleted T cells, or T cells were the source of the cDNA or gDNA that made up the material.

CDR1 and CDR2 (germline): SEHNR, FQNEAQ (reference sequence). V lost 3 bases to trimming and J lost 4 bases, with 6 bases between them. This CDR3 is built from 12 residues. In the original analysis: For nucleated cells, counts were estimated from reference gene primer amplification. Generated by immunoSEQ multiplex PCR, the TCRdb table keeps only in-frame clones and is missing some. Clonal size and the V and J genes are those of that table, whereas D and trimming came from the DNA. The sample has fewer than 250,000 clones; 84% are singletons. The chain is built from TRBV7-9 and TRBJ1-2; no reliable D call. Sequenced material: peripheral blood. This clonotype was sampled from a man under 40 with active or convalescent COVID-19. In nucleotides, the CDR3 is TGTGCCAGCAGCTTCTCCCTCTATGGCTACACCTTC. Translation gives CASSFSLYGYTF.